This T cell receptor (beta chain) was profiled in a study of shared clonotypes between healthy human individuals. The CDR3 sequence is 14 residues long. CDR1 is SQVTM, CDR2 ANQGSEA, per germline. The ends were cut back, 6 bases at V and 0 bases at J, with 12 bases in the middle. The sample holds a few counts of this clone. Sequencing was performed with immunoSEQ multiplex PCR; in TCRdb, only in-frame clones are kept and a portion is missing. This sample has about half a million clones, with 65% to 85% found just once. The J gene is TRBJ1-3, the V gene TRBV29-1; D is unclear. The receptor was isolated from a woman aged 35 to 49 in good health. Some clones in this sample may be carry-over from other donors' samples. Sequences were obtained from PBMCs. The CDR3 sequence is CSVQWWGSGNTIYF. The CDR3 DNA reads TGCAGCGTCCAATGGTGGGGCTCTGGAAACACCATATATTTT.